This paragraph reports one T cell receptor (beta chain). This clonotype came up many times. Its target antigen remains unknown. Per-base quality was not reported, and no clone a single base away is much larger than it. This sample stems from a study of regulatory T cells in long-lasting Graves disease (dated by TCRdb to the early 2020s). Notes on the research overall: In the newly diagnosed Graves' disease group, patients had been taking antithyroid drugs for less than 3 months. Persistent Graves' disease patients were compared with newly diagnosed Graves' disease patients by peripheral blood TCR sequencing and RNA sequencing. The study took place in China and was registered as a clinical trial. A total of roughly 35 samples underwent TCR sequencing: 13 from persistent and roughly 20 from newly diagnosed Graves' disease patients. Results the study describes overall, beyond this receptor: Lower TCR Shannon entropy and fewer highly expanded clones were observed in persistent Graves' disease patients than in newly diagnosed patients, which suggested clonal expansion. Peripheral blood alone was examined, since thyroid tissue, which constituted the primary lesion, could not be accessed. Sequencing and analysis were restricted to the TCR beta chain. The authors noted that the small sample size was a limitation that may lower accuracy. Persistent disease showed preferential use of TRBV28, TRBJ1-2 and TRBJ2-5, whereas newly diagnosed disease favored TRBV20-1 and TRBJ2-1. Patients with persistent disease shared more public clonotypes (around 2,700) than newly diagnosed patients did (approximately 970).

Libraries came from multiplex PCR. The sequencing machine was an Illumina HiSeq 4000. To build TCR beta libraries, CDR3 regions were amplified by Arm-PCR using iRepertoire HTBI primers. Gel purification was performed on PCR products prior to sequencing. The authors' analysis ran thus. Gene usage analysis of CDR3 amino acid clonotypes used the roughly 62 TRBV and some 15 TRBJ segments found across samples. COPE and FqMerger were used to merge filtered high-quality paired reads into contigs. BLAST was used to align contigs to the IMGT TRBV, TRBD and TRBJ reference genes, and CDR3 was defined following IMGT. Clonotypes above 0.1% frequency were classified as highly expanded clones. Repertoire diversity was measured by Shannon entropy, and V-J evenness by the Gini coefficient. Clonotypes shared by more than one individual were considered public. TCRdb passed the public sequencing reads through fastp at Q25 and MiXCR, retaining productive beta sequences. When rows share a CDR3 protein, they turn into one entry using the most common DNA and genes. TCRdb assigned the V and J calls; the authors' analysis was not used. The sample includes roughly 350,000 distinct CDR3 sequences, with about 17% observed a single time. The biggest ten clones account for just over 20% of the sample.

In the paper's terms, the time point label means: newly diagnosed GD, antithyroid drugs for less than 3 months. RNA was extracted from PBMCs in TRIzol for both TCR sequencing and RNA sequencing. The diagnosis of Graves' disease followed American Thyroid Association guidelines. Patients for the study were recruited at an endocrinology department in Xi'an, China. Each patient gave approximately 10 milliliters of peripheral blood, collected in an EDTA anticoagulant tube. PBMCs were isolated by Ficoll Paque Plus density gradient separation without further T cell sorting. An Agilent 2100 Bioanalyzer and agarose gel were used to assess RNA quality, and a NanoDrop 2000 was used to measure RNA concentration. Reading the germline V gene gives CDR1 SGHTA and CDR2 FQGTGA. The CDR3 has 13 amino acids, counting the end cysteine and phenylalanine. The retained sequence is limited to the CDR3, 39 bases, with the frame set at the first base. Trimming at the junction amounts to 5 bases on V and 8 bases on J, and the germline ends lie 15 bases apart.

A further study also used this sample, focusing on T cells in Graves' hyperthyroidism and ophthalmopathy. Taken from the second paper: Graves' hyperthyroidism was defined as stable when no progression to ophthalmopathy occurred over 18 months of follow-up. Hyperthyroidism patients were newly diagnosed, had a disease duration of under 2 months, and were aged 18 to 65 years. Exclusion was applied to patients with uncontrolled infections, other autoimmune diseases, pregnancy or lactation. Diagnoses were based on clinical symptoms, serum thyroxine and TRAb, thyroid ultrasound and orbital computed tomography. The TCR CDR3 was subjected to a first round of RT-PCR using the HTBI primer set and the Qiagen OneStep RT-PCR kit. Most expanded thyroid clonotypes (frequency above 0.001) were also detected in blood, a finding suggesting that blood repertoires may reflect thyroid immune responses. A 13 V-J signature model separated ophthalmopathy from stable hyperthyroidism, with approximately 87% sensitivity and just under 84% specificity in cross-validation and 80%/75% in testing. In validation, the model predicted progression to ophthalmopathy with 55% to 71% sensitivity and less than 75% specificity, a median of 6.5 months before onset. A discovery cohort of roughly 100 patients, about 40 with Graves' ophthalmopathy and under 60 with stable Graves' hyperthyroidism, was used to find distinguishing TCR V-J signatures. Prospective prediction of ophthalmopathy was tested in an independent validation cohort consisting of some 19 hyperthyroidism patients and 17 patients who later progressed to ophthalmopathy. The 75 to 100 discovery patients were randomly divided into training and test sets at a 7:3 ratio. Thyroid tissue and blood T-cell repertoires from roughly six Graves' hyperthyroidism patients were also compared in the study. After blood sampling, hyperthyroidism patients were treated with methimazole at a starting dose of 30 mg daily, and ophthalmopathy patients were treated with high-dose intravenous methylprednisolone. A second multiplex PCR round built the libraries, followed by size selection and purification. Libraries were sequenced paired-end with 100 bp reads on an Illumina HiSeq2000. Raw data were processed with SOAPnuke, discarding reads with adapters, uncalled bases, mean Phred below 15, or no exact constant-primer or identifier match. High-quality paired reads were merged with COPE v1.2.5, and unique nucleotide sequences were defined as clonotypes. MiTCR v1.1 was used to align the clonotypes against IMGT TRBV, TRBD and TRBJ reference segments. The analysis was restricted to V-J combinations with a frequency above 0.0001, which together covered 99.2% of the repertoires. A TCS score was defined as the ratio of F50 (clonal expansion) to E x V (chaos), with BLOSUM62-based TCRdist applied between CDR3 peptides within each V-J. Welch's t-statistics and random forest reduced several hundred V-J features to roughly 13, which were used in a naive Bayes classifier (R e1071). No statistical method was used to set the sample size in advance, and investigators knew the group allocation. According to the paper, TCR Vbeta CDR3 sequencing was carried out on some 140 peripheral blood samples, which came from fewer than 50 ophthalmopathy, some 73 hyperthyroidism and roughly 17 progressor patients.

Sequences were derived from peripheral blood mononuclear cells (PBMCs), sampled at new diagnosis, from a patient treated with antithyroid drugs. This sequence uses TRBV7-3 and TRBJ1-1; perhaps TRBD1 is the D gene, with 6 bases matching. The receptor was isolated from a woman aged 18-29 years with Graves disease. Donor details come from another sample of the same person, matched by shared clones. The CDR3 protein is CASSDNTQGEAFF. The nucleotides read TGTGCCAGCAGCGACAACACTCAGGGGGAAGCTTTCTTT.